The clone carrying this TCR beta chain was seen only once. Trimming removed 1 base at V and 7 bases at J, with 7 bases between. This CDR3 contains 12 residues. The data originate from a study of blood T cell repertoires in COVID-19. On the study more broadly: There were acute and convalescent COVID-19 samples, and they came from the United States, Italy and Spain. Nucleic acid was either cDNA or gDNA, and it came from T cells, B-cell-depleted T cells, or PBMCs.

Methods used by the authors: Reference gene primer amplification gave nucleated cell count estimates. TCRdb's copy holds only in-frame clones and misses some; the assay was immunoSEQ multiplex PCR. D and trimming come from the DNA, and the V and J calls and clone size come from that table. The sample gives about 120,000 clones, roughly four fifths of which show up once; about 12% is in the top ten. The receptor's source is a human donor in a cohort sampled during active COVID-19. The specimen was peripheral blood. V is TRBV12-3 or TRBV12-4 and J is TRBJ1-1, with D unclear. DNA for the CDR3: TGTGCCAGCAGTTTAGGAGGGTTTGAAGCTTTCTTT. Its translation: CASSLGGFEAFF.